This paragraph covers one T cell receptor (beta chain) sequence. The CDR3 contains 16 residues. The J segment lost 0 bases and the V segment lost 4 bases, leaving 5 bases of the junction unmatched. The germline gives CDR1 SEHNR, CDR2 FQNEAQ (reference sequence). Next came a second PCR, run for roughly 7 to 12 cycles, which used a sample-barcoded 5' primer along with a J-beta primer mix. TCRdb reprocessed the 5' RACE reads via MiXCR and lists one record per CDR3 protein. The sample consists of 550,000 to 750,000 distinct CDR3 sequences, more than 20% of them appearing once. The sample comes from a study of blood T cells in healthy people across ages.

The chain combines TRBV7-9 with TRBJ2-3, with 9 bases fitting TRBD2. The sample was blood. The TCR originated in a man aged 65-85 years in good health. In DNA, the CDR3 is TGTGCCAGCAGCTCCGCGGGGGGGGCTAGCACAGATACGCAGTATTTT. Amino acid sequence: CASSSAGGASTDTQYF.